This T cell receptor beta chain was recorded in a study of long-term antiretroviral therapy in people with HIV (dated by TCRdb to the early 2020s). About the study as a whole: The earliest samples were collected approximately a decade before the 2015 WHO recommendation for immediate ART, a period when ART was typically delayed until CD4 counts fell. Of the approximately 28 participants with HIV, roughly 10 were female. A total of 192 cryopreserved PBMC samples were contributed to the cohort by 30 adults with confirmed HIV infection, with samples collected serially over a mean of around 6 years (range 1-12). This retrospective serial study examined whether starting ART and sustained HIV suppression were associated with changes in the composition and diversity of the TRB repertoire in peripheral blood. Test extractions of a monoclonal T-cell line alongside approximately 36 polyclonal samples showed no cross-contamination during QIAcube processing. Study-level results and caveats: The samples span the years 2004 to 2017, and the ART regimens used at that time may not be as effective as current regimens. Expanded TRB clones identified before ART initiation dominated the repertoire across all time points, though the dominance fluctuated and decreased in many PLHIV after ART. CDR3 length ranges in HIV repertoires were narrower than in controls, and network structure suggested an antigen-experienced repertoire with only a slight naive shift after ART. Since PBMC availability was limited, sequencing covered only the TCR beta chain, with no alpha chain pairing. A significant increase in TRB diversity was found to be associated with ART initiation, although TRB diversity was observed to remain significantly below that of transplant donor controls even after long-term ART. Inferences about post-ART repertoire changes were limited because no data were available on ART adherence, viral resistance or therapy changes. Unsorted PBMC were profiled instead of sorted CD4+ and CD8+ T cells because pre-ART samples had limited cell numbers.

Of note for this clone: The clone's antigen remains unknown. No qualities accompany the bases; no much larger clone lies one base away.

The immunoSEQ hsTCRB v3.0 assay was used at survey level resolution to sequence the TRB variable region. A depth of roughly 35,000-55,000 T-cell genomes per sample was targeted for TRB sequencing. Pooled TRB libraries were sequenced on an Illumina MiSeq with a v3 150-cycle kit. The authors processed their data as follows. Repertoire analysis ran in R within a reproducible Nextflow workflow covering QC, data transformation and analysis. LymphoSeq2, an R package for exploring AIRR-Seq data, was used to implement custom analyses. A few samples that yielded fewer than 5000 total TRB sequences were excluded, so that 188 HIV repertoires were analyzed. Among the roughly 200 retained HIV repertoires, approximately 57 were collected before ART initiation and fewer than 150 were collected after ART initiation. Repertoires were downsampled to 5000 TRB nucleotide sequences, with summary statistics averaged over 100 downsampling iterations. Only TRB sequences with CDR3 regions of at least seven amino acids were retained for analysis. Diversity was assessed using a clonality score derived from Shannon entropy and using the Gini coefficient. In the repertoire networks, any two of the top 5000 CDR3 amino acid sequences were connected whenever the two sequences differed by an edit distance of one. For TRB CDR3 amino acid sequences, GLIPH2 was used to predict antigen specificity groups and MHC restriction. To flag known CMV, EBV, HIV or tissue antigen associations, CDR3 amino acid sequences were matched against VDJdb and McPAS-TCR. Pre-ART, post-ART and control groups were compared with Wilcoxon signed-rank tests and Holm-Bonferroni correction. TCRdb provides this immuneACCESS table in a form limited to in-frame rearrangements. Some clones are lacking; in checked studies, under half of them reflect an unresolved V gene, and why the rest are absent is not known. The D gene and trimming were derived from the DNA, and the V and J assignments and clone size from that table. Within this sample are approximately 29,000 clones, with about 85% of them counted one time only. The ten biggest clones cover 10% to 15% of the sample.

Participants were included only if at least one PBMC sample before ART initiation and at least two post-ART samples were available. Treatment was received in the United States of America by all participants with HIV. Before DNA extraction, cryopreserved samples of about 0.9-10 million PBMC were thawed and then washed. At the time of the earliest PBMC sample, participants with HIV were aged between roughly 20 and 60 years. PBMC samples from each participant spanned 1-4 timepoints before ART initiation and 2-8 timepoints after ART initiation, with a median of 7 samples. For every participant, serial HIV viral load, CD4+ T-cell count, ART history and demographic data were obtained. A Qiagen kit on a QIAcube was used to extract genomic DNA from unsorted PBMC, with samples processed in batches of 12. CDR1 is given as MNHEY and CDR2 as SMNVEV, both from the germline V gene (reference sequence). Relative to germline, V is missing 11 bases and J is missing 7 bases, with 23 bases of the junction outside any gene match. Measured from the cysteine to the phenylalanine, the CDR3 is 16 residues long. The CDR3 DNA has 48 bases and is translated from base 1.

This sample comprised unsorted PBMCs, obtained 1.1 years after starting antiretroviral therapy. The TCR comes from a man younger than 35 with HIV. The sequence links TRBV27 to TRBJ2-7; the junction holds 7 bases that match TRBD2. CDR3 reads: CARKPRAGELGDEQYF. The DNA reads TGTGCCCGCAAACCGCGGGCGGGAGAGCTCGGGGATGAGCAGTACTTC.